The 10 T cell receptor beta chains presented below share a single source sample, sequenced in a study of shared clonotypes between healthy human individuals. Measured with immunoSEQ multiplex PCR; TCRdb has only the in-frame clones, and not every one. The sample consists of some 450,000 clones, 75% to 80% of them appearing once. The specimen sequenced was PBMCs. The source is a woman between 35 and 50 years old in good health. Some clones in this sample may be carry-over from other donors' samples.

The CDR3 here is CASMGRLNTEAFF. The CDR3 nucleotides read TGTGCCAGCATGGGACGGTTGAACACTGAAGCTTTCTTT. The chain joins TRBV2 to TRBJ1-1, with a possible D match to TRBD1 (5 bases). The CDR3 is 13 residues long. V gave up 7 bases and J gave up 0 bases, with 9 bases separating them. Germline V gene lookup returns CDR1 SNHLY and CDR2 FYNNEI.

Of note for this clone: A far larger clone is just one base off, so this is likely a read error. DNA of the CDR3: TGTGCCAGCAGCTGCGGGCGGGTCGGGCCCCTTTATAGCAATCAGCCCCAGCATTTT. It is translated as CASSCGRVGPLYSNQPQHF. The rearrangement uses TRBV5-4 and TRBJ1-5; D not certain. Deletions cut 3 bases from V and 0 bases from J, with 22 bases between. CDR3 length: 19 amino acids. Germline V lookup: CDR1 SGHNT, CDR2 YYREEE (reference sequence).

The chain is built from TRBV10-1 and TRBJ2-3, with TRBD2 matching 13 bases. The germline V gene encodes CDR1 WNHNN and CDR2 SYGVQD (reference sequence). V trimming: 6 bases; J trimming: 6 bases; junction bases outside the gene matches: 12. The CDR3 has 17 amino acids. The CDR3 bases are TGCGCCAGCAGGGCTGATGGACTAGCGGGAGACCGGGATACGCAGTATTTT. Protein: CASRADGLAGDRDTQYF.

The gene calls are TRBV28 and TRBJ2-3, with D tentatively TRBD1 or TRBD2 (5 bases each). V was pared by 9 bases and J by 7 bases, with 20 bases between. From germline, CDR1 is MDHEN and CDR2 SYDVKM. CDR3 length: 14 amino acids. CDR3 nucleotides: TGTGCCAGTACTACACCGGGACCCTTAAATACGCAGTATTTT. The encoded protein is CASTTPGPLNTQYF.

The chain is built from TRBV10-3 and TRBJ2-3; D is unclear. V shed 0 bases and J shed 2 bases, with 6 bases lying between them. The germline V gene encodes CDR1 ENHRY and CDR2 SYGVKD. This CDR3 is built from 14 residues. CDR3 sequence reads: CAISESRITDTQYF. The DNA of the CDR3 is TGTGCCATCAGTGAGTCCAGAATCACAGATACGCAGTATTTT.

Many counts were recorded for this clone. The rearrangement uses TRBV14 and TRBJ1-4; the D is unclear. The CDR3 has 12 residues. V dropped 5 bases and J dropped 8 bases, with 9 bases sitting between them. Germline CDR1 SGHDN, CDR2 FVKESK. The chain's CDR3 is CASSFLSEKLFF. CDR3 DNA: TGTGCCAGCAGCTTCCTGTCCGAAAAACTGTTTTTT.

This rearrangement joins TRBV2 to TRBJ2-4; TRBD1 might be the D (5 bases). The V gene lost 7 bases and the J gene lost 2 bases, with 12 bases spanning the gap. This CDR3 comprises 14 residues. Germline CDR1 reads SNHLY; CDR2 reads FYNNEI. CDR3 residues: CASIIRGPKNIQYF. In nucleotides, the CDR3 is TGTGCCAGCATAATAAGGGGCCCCAAAAACATTCAGTACTTC.

A remark on this clone: One end of the junction is discordant with germline, which a read error may explain. This sequence joins TRBV9 and TRBJ2-2, with D possibly called TRBD1 or TRBD2 (5 bases each). The CDR3 is 13 residues long. CDR1 is SGDLS, CDR2 YYNGEE, per germline. The CDR3 region is CASSRQGTGELLF. The CDR3 coding sequence is TGTGCCAGCAGCAGGCAGGGCACCGGGGAGCTGCTTTTT.

The chain is built from TRBV4-1 and TRBJ2-6; 13 bases are shared with TRBD2. The germline V gene encodes CDR1 MGHRA and CDR2 YSYEKL. Trimming took 4 bases from V and 0 from J; bases not matched to a gene: 3. The CDR3 has 18 residues. CDR3 in DNA: TGCGCCAGCAGCCGGGGACTAGCGGGGACCTCTGGGGCCAACGTCCTGACTTTC. This translates into CASSRGLAGTSGANVLTF.

This rearrangement joins TRBV7-8 to TRBJ2-2; D is unclear. Germline-derived CDR1 and CDR2 are SGHVS and FQNEAQ. This CDR3 is 12 amino acids long. V was cut by 5 bases and J by 3 bases, with 4 bases left in between. In DNA, the CDR3 is TGTGCCAGCAGCACCCACACCGGGGAGCTGTTTTTT. Translated: CASSTHTGELFF.